Detailed here is one TCR beta chain. Its cognate antigen is unknown. Primed by a sample-barcoded 5' primer and a J-beta primer mix, a second PCR proceeded for about 6 to 11 cycles. TCRdb analysed the 5' RACE reads with MiXCR anew, one entry per CDR3 protein. The sample consists of 1,800,000 or so distinct CDR3 sequences, about 39% of them appearing once. The source of the sample is a study of blood T cells in healthy people across ages. Whole-study findings and limits: More naive CD4+ cells and higher diversity marked long-lived donors relative to aged donors.

Germline V lookup: CDR1 DFQATT, CDR2 SNEGSKA (reference sequence). The CDR3 sequence is 15 residues long. Trimming removed 7 bases from V and 1 base from J, with 18 bases in between. The V gene is TRBV20-1, the J gene TRBJ2-3; D is perhaps TRBD2 (6 bases). The sample was blood. The sequence derives from a human donor in good health. The CDR3 DNA reads TGCAGTGGCCGGGGGATACTCCCGGGCACAGATACGCAGTATTTT. It is translated as CSGRGILPGTDTQYF.